Listed here are 3 T cell receptor beta chains from one sample, sequenced in a study of blood T cell repertoires in COVID-19. TCRdb keeps only in-frame clones here, not all; method: immunoSEQ multiplex PCR. This sample carries some 150,000 clones, approximately 81% of them seen once, and the ten largest clones take around 1.1%. The sample comprised peripheral blood. The receptors were sampled from a man aged 40-49 years with acute or convalescent COVID-19.

The rearrangement uses TRBV30 and TRBJ1-1; D is unresolved. V lost 0 bases to trimming and J lost 1 base, with 6 bases between them. From germline, CDR1 is GTSNPN and CDR2 SVGIG (reference sequence). There are 13 residues in the CDR3. The CDR3 is CAWSVEENTEAFF. The CDR3 DNA sequence: TGTGCCTGGAGTGTCGAGGAGAACACTGAAGCTTTCTTT.

This sequence joins TRBV15 and TRBJ1-4, with no clear D. The CDR3 is 16 amino acids. The V and J ends lost 1 base and 5 bases respectively, with 14 bases between them. Germline loops: CDR1 LNHNV, CDR2 YYDKDF (reference sequence). Here the CDR3 DNA reads TGTGCCACCAGCAGAGCCCCGGGAGCCCAAAATGAAAAACTGTTTTTT. Translation: CATSRAPGAQNEKLFF.

Here the CDR3 reads CASTGTGSTDTQYF. The CDR3 DNA reads TGTGCCAGCACTGGGACAGGGAGCACAGATACGCAGTATTTT. The chain is built from TRBV7-9 and TRBJ2-3; 9 bases agree with TRBD1. Trimming removed 7 bases from V and 0 bases from J; junction bases left unmatched: 2. The CDR3 has 14 amino acids. Germline V gene lookup returns CDR1 SEHNR and CDR2 FQNEAQ (reference sequence).